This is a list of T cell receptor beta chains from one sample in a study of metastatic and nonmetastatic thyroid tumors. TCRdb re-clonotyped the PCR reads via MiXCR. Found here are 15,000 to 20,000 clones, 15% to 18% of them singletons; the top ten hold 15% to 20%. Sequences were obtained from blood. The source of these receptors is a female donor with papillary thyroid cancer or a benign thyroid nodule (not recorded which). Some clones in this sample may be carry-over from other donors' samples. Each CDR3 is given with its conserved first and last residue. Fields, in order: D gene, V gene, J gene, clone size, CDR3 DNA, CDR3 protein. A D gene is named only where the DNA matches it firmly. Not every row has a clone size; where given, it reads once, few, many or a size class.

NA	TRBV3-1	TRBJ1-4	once	TGTGCCAGCAGCCAAGCTAGCGGCCTTAATGAAAAACTGTTTTTT	CASSQASGLNEKLFF
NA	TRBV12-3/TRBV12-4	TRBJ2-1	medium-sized	TGTGCCAGCAGTGGAAGCAGGCTCAAGCAGTTCTTC	CASSGSRLKQFF
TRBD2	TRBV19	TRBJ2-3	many	TGTGCCAGTAGCCGACCGGGACTAGCAACAGATACGCAGTATTTT	CASSRPGLATDTQYF
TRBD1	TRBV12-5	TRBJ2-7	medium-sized	TGTGCTAGTGGTTTGACAACCTCAGGGGGCGTCTCCTACGAGCAGTACTTC	CASGLTTSGGVSYEQYF
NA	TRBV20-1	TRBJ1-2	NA	TGCAGTGCTAGAGATCTAGGCAACTATGGCTACACCTTC	CSARDLGNYGYTF
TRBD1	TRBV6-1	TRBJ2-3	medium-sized	TGTGCCAGCAGTGAAGGGACAGGGGGTCCAGATACGCAGTATTTT	CASSEGTGGPDTQYF
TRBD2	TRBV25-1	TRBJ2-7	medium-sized	TGTGCCAGCAGCGGGGGGAGAGCGTTCACCTACGAGCAGTACTTC	CASSGGRAFTYEQYF
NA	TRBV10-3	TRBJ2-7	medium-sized	TGTGCCATCAGTGAGTCAACCAGGACCTACGAGCAGTACTTC	CAISESTRTYEQYF
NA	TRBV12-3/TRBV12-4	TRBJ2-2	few	TGTGCCAGCAGACCCTTAGCCGGGGAGCTGTTTTTT	CASRPLAGELFF
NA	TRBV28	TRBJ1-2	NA	TGTGCCAGCAGTCTAACAGGTTATGGCTACACCTTC	CASSLTGYGYTF
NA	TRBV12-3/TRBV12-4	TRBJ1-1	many	TGTGCCAGCAGTTTGGGGCTCCTGAACACTGAAGCTTTCTTT	CASSLGLLNTEAFF
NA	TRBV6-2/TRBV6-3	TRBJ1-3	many	TGTGCCAGCATCCAGGGACGTGGAGCGAGCTCTGGAAACACCATATATTTT	CASIQGRGASSGNTIYF
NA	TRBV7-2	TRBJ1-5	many	TGTGCCAGCAGCTTAGTGGGGCCCCTTAGCAATCAGCCCCAGCATTTT	CASSLVGPLSNQPQHF
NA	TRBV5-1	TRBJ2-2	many	TGCGCCAGCAGCGGACAGTCGAACACCGGGGAGCTGTTTTTT	CASSGQSNTGELFF
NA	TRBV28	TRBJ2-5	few	TGTGCCAGCAGCTACTCCGCAGGGGCCGAGACCCAGTACTTC	CASSYSAGAETQYF
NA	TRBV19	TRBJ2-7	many	TGTGCCAGCCGACACAGGGAGGGAAGTGAGCAGTACTTC	CASRHREGSEQYF
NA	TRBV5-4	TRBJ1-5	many	TGTGCCAGCAGCCCTGACCCTAATCAGCCCCAGCATTTT	CASSPDPNQPQHF
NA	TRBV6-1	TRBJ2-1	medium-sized	TGTGCCAGCAGTGAAGGGACCCCCTACAATGAGCAGTTCTTC	CASSEGTPYNEQFF
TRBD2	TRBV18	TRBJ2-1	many	TGTGCCAGCTCACCATTCGGGGGGACCTACAATGAGCAGTTCTTC	CASSPFGGTYNEQFF
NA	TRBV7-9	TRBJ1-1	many	TGTGCCAGCAGCTTCACGGGGACCACTGAAGCTTTCTTT	CASSFTGTTEAFF
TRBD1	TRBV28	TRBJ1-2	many	TGTGCCAGCAGTTCCGGACAGGCCAACTATGGCTACACCTTC	CASSSGQANYGYTF
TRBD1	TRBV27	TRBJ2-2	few	TGTGCCAGCAGTTTATCGACAGGGGACTTGATGTACACCGGGGAGCTGTTTTTT	CASSLSTGDLMYTGELFF
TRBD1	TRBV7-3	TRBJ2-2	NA	TGTGCCAGCAGCTTAGGGACAGGGGTCGCCACCGGGGAGCTGTTTTTT	CASSLGTGVATGELFF
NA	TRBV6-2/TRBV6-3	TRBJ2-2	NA	TGTGCCATCCTGGACCATAACACCGGGGAGCTGTTTTTT	CAILDHNTGELFF
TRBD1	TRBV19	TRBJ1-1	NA	TGTGCCAGTAGGGACAGGGGGCTGTGGAACACTGAAGCTTTCTTT	CASRDRGLWNTEAFF
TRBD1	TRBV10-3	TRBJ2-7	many	TGTGCCATCAGTGAGTCGGGACAGGGCTACGAGCAGTACTTC	CAISESGQGYEQYF
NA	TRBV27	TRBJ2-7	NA	TGTGCCAGCAGCTTCCTGGCGGATGCCTACGAGCAGTACTTC	CASSFLADAYEQYF
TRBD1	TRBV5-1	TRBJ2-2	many	TGCGCCAGCAGCTTGGGGGACAGGGGATCGTCCGGGGAGCTGTTTTTT	CASSLGDRGSSGELFF
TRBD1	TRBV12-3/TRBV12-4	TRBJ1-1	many	TGTGCCTCAAACAGGGGGCACACTGAAGCTTTCTTT	CASNRGHTEAFF
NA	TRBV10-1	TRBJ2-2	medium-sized	TGCGCCAGCAAACGAACTAGCACCGGGGAGCTGTTTTTT	CASKRTSTGELFF
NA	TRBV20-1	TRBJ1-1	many	TGCAGTGCTCACAGTGGAACTGAAGCTTTCTTT	CSAHSGTEAFF
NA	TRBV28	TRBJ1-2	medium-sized	TGTGCCAGCAGTTTTAGGGGGGTTGGTTCTAACTATGGCTACACCTTC	CASSFRGVGSNYGYTF
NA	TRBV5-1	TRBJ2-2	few	TGCGCCAGCAGCCCTCGGACAGGGAGGCTAGCGGTAAACACCGGGGAGCTGTTTTTT	CASSPRTGRLAVNTGELFF
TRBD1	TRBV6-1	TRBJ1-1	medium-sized	TGTGCCAGCAGGACTGGACAGGACTACACTGAAGCTTTCTTT	CASRTGQDYTEAFF
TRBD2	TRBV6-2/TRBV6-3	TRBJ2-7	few	TGTGCCAGCAGTTACATCCTAGCGGGAGGGCCGCACAAGCAGTGCTTC	CASSYILAGGPHKQCF
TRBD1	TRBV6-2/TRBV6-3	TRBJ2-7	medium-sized	TGTGCCACCACTAGAGGGACAGGGAATATCTACGAGCAGTACTTC	CATTRGTGNIYEQYF
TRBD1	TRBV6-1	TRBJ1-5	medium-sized	TGTGCCAGCAGTGAGGGGACAGGGCGGGCTCCCCAGCATTTT	CASSEGTGRAPQHF
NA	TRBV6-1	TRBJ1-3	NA	TGTGCCAGCAGTGAAGGTATCTACAGAGAGTCTCGAAACACCATATATTTT	CASSEGIYRESRNTIYF
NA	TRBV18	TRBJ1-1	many	TGTGCCAGCCGGGGGGGGAGAGAAGCTTTCTTT	CASRGGREAFF
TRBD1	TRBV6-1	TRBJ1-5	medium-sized	TGTGCCAGCAGTAAAAAGGGGACAGTTTGGGGTCAGCCCCAGCATTTT	CASSKKGTVWGQPQHF
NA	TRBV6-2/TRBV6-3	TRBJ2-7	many	TGTGCCAGCACCATGGCGGTGTCCCGGACGTTACCCTACGAGCAGTACTTC	CASTMAVSRTLPYEQYF
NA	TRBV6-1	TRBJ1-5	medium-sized	TGTGCCAGCAGCCTAGGGGGTGGGGATCAGCCCCAGCATTTT	CASSLGGGDQPQHF
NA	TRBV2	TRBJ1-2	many	TGTGCCAGCACCGAATTGCAGGGGTACGGTGGCTACACCTTC	CASTELQGYGGYTF
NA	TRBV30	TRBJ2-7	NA	TGTGCCTGGAGGGGTCGAAACCTGGGGAAAGACGAGCAGTACTTC	CAWRGRNLGKDEQYF
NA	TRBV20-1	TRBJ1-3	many	TGCAGTGCTAGAGCCACGAACTCTGGAAACACCATATATTTT	CSARATNSGNTIYF